Listed below are T cell receptor beta chains from one sample, sequenced in a study of STAT5B mutations in CD4+ large granular lymphocyte leukemia. This table comes from immunoSEQ multiplex PCR, and its TCRdb copy is limited to in-frame clones, with some not included. The table includes about 22,000 clones, about 79% detected once. The sequenced sample was CD4+ T cells from blood buffy coats. The receptors were gathered from a human donor in good health. The CDR3 runs from the conserved cysteine through the conserved F or W. D genes are given only for firm matches. Clone size appears in some rows only: once, few, many, or a class for an expanded clone.

V	size	J	D	CDR3	DNA
TRBV5-6	.	TRBJ2-5	.	CASSPWAGRETQYF	TGTGCCAGCAGCCCCTGGGCGGGGCGCGAGACCCAGTACTTC
TRBV5-4	.	TRBJ2-3	TRBD1	CASSLGGDRAADTQYF	TGTGCCAGCAGCTTGGGGGGGGACAGGGCGGCAGATACGCAGTATTTT
TRBV11-3	.	TRBJ2-1	.	CASRIRGPGNEQFF	TGTGCCAGCAGAATTCGGGGTCCGGGAAATGAGCAGTTCTTC
TRBV23-1	.	TRBJ2-6	TRBD1	CASLSQQGTGANVLTF	TGCGCCAGCCTCTCGCAACAGGGGACCGGGGCCAACGTCCTGACTTTC
TRBV7-2	.	TRBJ2-7	.	CASSLAVTGYEQYF	TGTGCCAGCAGCTTAGCCGTTACAGGTTACGAGCAGTACTTC
TRBV10-1	.	TRBJ1-1	.	CASRACWGAGVVNIEAFF	TGCGCCAGCAGGGCCTGTTGGGGGGCAGGCGTCGTGAACATTGAAGCTTTCTTT
TRBV19	.	TRBJ1-3	.	CASRSTGSGNTIYF	TGTGCCAGTAGGTCTACGGGCTCTGGAAACACCATATATTTT
TRBV4-2	.	TRBJ1-2	TRBD1	CASRNLGGQSYGYTF	TGTGCCAGCAGGAACCTTGGGGGACAGAGCTATGGCTACACCTTC
TRBV27	.	TRBJ2-7	.	CASSYGTRYEQYF	TGTGCCAGCAGTTACGGGACCCGCTACGAGCAGTACTTC
TRBV11-2	.	TRBJ2-5	.	CASSLVRETQYF	TGTGCCAGCAGCTTAGTGAGGGAGACCCAGTACTTC
TRBV29-1	.	TRBJ1-2	.	CRARKMNGYTF	TGCAGGGCGAGGAAGATGAATGGCTACACCTTC
TRBV28	.	TRBJ2-5	TRBD1	CASSPLDRVVRETQYF	TGTGCCAGCAGTCCCCTGGACAGGGTAGTAAGAGAGACCCAGTACTTC
TRBV6-5	.	TRBJ1-5	.	CASSRSGDNQPQHF	TGTGCCAGCAGTCGTTCAGGAGACAATCAGCCCCAGCATTTT
TRBV5-1	once	TRBJ2-5	TRBD2	CASSLTSGRQETQYF	TGCGCCAGCAGCTTGACTAGCGGGCGGCAAGAGACCCAGTACTTC
TRBV5-1	few	TRBJ2-7	.	CASSPDGQLSVGQYF	TGCGCCAGCAGCCCAGACGGACAGCTCTCTGTAGGGCAGTACTTC
TRBV7-2	.	TRBJ1-3	.	CASSLRSGGTGSGNTIYF	TGTGCCAGCAGCTTGAGGAGTGGGGGCACTGGCTCTGGAAACACCATATATTTT
TRBV7-3	.	TRBJ2-3	TRBD1	CASSSTTGLGGTQYF	TGTGCCAGCAGCTCGACGACAGGGCTCGGTGGTACGCAGTATTTT
TRBV6-5	.	TRBJ2-7	TRBD2	CASSYRGSTSYEQYF	TGTGCCAGCAGTTATCGCGGGAGTACGTCCTACGAGCAGTACTTC
TRBV28	once	TRBJ2-1	.	CATHSYNEQFF	TGTGCCACCCATTCTTACAATGAGCAGTTCTTC
TRBV5-4	.	TRBJ1-2	.	CASSLEYRDYTF	TGTGCCAGCAGCTTGGAATACAGGGACTACACCTTC
TRBV11-2	.	TRBJ2-3	.	CASSLAVPSRATQYF	TGTGCCAGCAGCTTAGCTGTCCCATCCCGGGCTACGCAGTATTTT
TRBV4-1	.	TRBJ1-1	.	CASSQGIRDSEAFF	TGCGCCAGCAGCCAAGGAATCAGGGATTCTGAAGCTTTCTTT
TRBV5-6	.	TRBJ1-4	.	CASSFKSYNEKLFF	TGTGCCAGCAGCTTCAAGAGCTATAATGAAAAACTGTTTTTT
TRBV18	.	TRBJ2-3	TRBD1	CASSPPAGQGAVTNTQYF	TGTGCCAGCTCACCACCGGCGGGACAGGGGGCCGTGACAAATACGCAGTATTTT
TRBV7-4	.	TRBJ1-4	TRBD1	CASRRQGINEKLFF	TGTGCCAGCAGGAGACAGGGTATTAATGAAAAACTGTTTTTT
TRBV19	.	TRBJ1-6	.	CASSIGREAPLHF	TGTGCCAGTAGTATAGGACGGGAGGCACCCCTCCACTTT
TRBV7-9	.	TRBJ2-1	.	CASSSTLGGPYNEQFF	TGTGCCAGCAGCTCAACCCTCGGGGGGCCCTACAATGAGCAGTTCTTC
TRBV6-5	once	TRBJ1-1	.	CASSSSAGSEAFF	TGTGCCAGCAGCTCTAGTGCGGGGTCTGAAGCTTTCTTT
TRBV6-5	.	TRBJ2-7	TRBD1	CASSTGQGSKYF	TGTGCCAGCAGTACTGGACAGGGTTCCAAATACTTC
TRBV27	.	TRBJ1-1	.	CASRLTSFGTEAFF	TGTGCCAGCAGACTGACATCCTTTGGGACTGAAGCTTTCTTT